Shown below are 31 T cell receptor beta chains from a single sample sequenced in a study of T-cell memory formation after mild COVID-19. TCRdb recomputed calls from the 5' RACE reads with MiXCR, one row per CDR3 protein. This sample has 200,000 to 300,000 distinct CDR3 sequences, with 9.4% found just once. The sequencing input was PBMCs or a T cell subset sorted from them (not recorded which). All receptors derive from a man aged 18 to 29 who had mild COVID-19 (a few samples of this study predate the infection). Cell type and time point are not known.

Only a few counts were recorded for this clonotype. The chain has TRBV6-2 or TRBV6-3 and TRBJ1-2; unclear D gene. Per the germline V gene, CDR1 is MNHEY and CDR2 is SVGEGT. CDR3 length: 16 residues. V dropped 4 bases and J dropped 6 bases, with 21 bases sitting between them. CDR3 nucleotides: TGTGCCAGCAGTTTTAGAGCCAGAGATAACCCGGATGGCTACACCTTC. Translated, it gives CASSFRARDNPDGYTF.

This clonotype has ten or more counts. This chain links TRBV27 with TRBJ2-7; D is tentatively TRBD1 or TRBD2 (7 bases each). V lost 5 bases to trimming and J lost 2 bases, with 19 bases between them. CDR1 is MNHEY, CDR2 SMNVEV, per germline (reference sequence). This CDR3 spans 16 amino acids. CDR3 sequence: CASSPGGRGSTYEQYF. CDR3 DNA sequence: TGTGCCAGCAGTCCAGGGGGGCGGGGGTCTACCTACGAGCAGTACTTC.

This clonotype was seen at least ten times. The chain carries TRBV7-9 and TRBJ2-7; the match to TRBD2 covers 13 bases. The CDR3 runs 15 residues. J gave up 3 bases and V 5 bases, and 4 bases lay outside the gene matches. Germline-derived CDR1 and CDR2 are SEHNR and FQNEAQ (reference sequence). CDR3 bases: TGTGCCAGCAGCCAGGGACTAGCGGGGATCTACGAGCAGTACTTC. It specifies CASSQGLAGIYEQYF.

This clonotype is a singleton in its sample. This chain joins TRBV4-1 and TRBJ1-2; possible D gene TRBD1, 6 bases. Germline CDR1 reads MGHRA; CDR2 reads YSYEKL. The CDR3 sequence is 16 residues long. Trimming removed 4 bases from V and 1 base from J, with 16 bases in between. The DNA for the CDR3 is TGCGCCAGCAGCCCGGCCGGGGGAGGGGGTAACTATGGCTACACCTTC. Its translation: CASSPAGGGGNYGYTF.

There are many counts of this clonotype. V is TRBV6-6 and J is TRBJ2-7; D is ambiguous. This CDR3 spans 12 amino acids. Germline V gene sequence: CDR1 MNHNY, CDR2 SVGAGI (reference sequence). V was shortened by 8 bases and J by 6 bases, with 14 bases between the two germline ends. The CDR3 region is CASSAGPIEQYF. For the CDR3, the DNA is TGTGCCAGCTCCGCCGGACCGATCGAGCAGTACTTC.

This clonotype was counted ten times or more. The V gene is TRBV20-1, the J gene TRBJ2-7; D perhaps matches TRBD1 (5 bases). Germline-derived CDR1 and CDR2 are DFQATT and SNEGSKA (reference sequence). Trimming left V 4 bases short and J 2 bases short, with 15 bases between. The CDR3 is 14 residues long. CDR3 protein: CSAKGHDSTYEQYV. CDR3 coding DNA: TGCAGTGCTAAGGGGCACGACAGTACCTACGAGCAGTACGTC.

The chain combines TRBV20-1 with TRBJ1-1, with TRBD1 matching over 7 bases. CDR3 size: 13 residues. Germline assignment: CDR1 DFQATT and CDR2 SNEGSKA (reference sequence). Losses at the gene ends were 2 bases for V and 10 bases for J; bases not matched to a gene: 10. CDR3 in DNA: TGCAGTGCTAGAAACACAGGGGTTCGGGTAGCTTTCTTT. This translates into CSARNTGVRVAFF.

The chain uses TRBV7-2 and TRBJ2-2, with TRBD1 matching 8 bases. The ends lost 7 bases at V and 3 bases at J; junction bases unmatched: 13. CDR1 and CDR2 from the germline V gene are SGHTA and FQGNSA. The CDR3 is made up of 17 amino acids. This chain's CDR3 is CASIPDSGTGYTGELFF. DNA of the CDR3: TGTGCCAGCATCCCGGACTCCGGGACAGGATACACCGGGGAGCTGTTTTTT. Filled out from reference TRBV7-2 and TRBJ2-2, the complete variable domain reads GAGVSQSPSNKVTEKGKDVELRCDPISGHTALYWYRQSLGQGLEFLIYFQGNSAPDKSGLPSDRFSAERTGGSVSTLTIQRTQQEDSAVYLCASIPDSGTGYTGELFFGEGSRLTVL.

The sample holds a few counts of this clonotype. The chain uses TRBV20-1 and TRBJ1-6, with 8 bases that match TRBD1. The length of the CDR3 is 14 residues. The ends lost 6 bases at V and 9 bases at J; junction bases unmatched: 10. CDR1 DFQATT and CDR2 SNEGSKA come from the germline V gene (reference sequence). This CDR3 reads CSATGQGRISPLHF. CDR3 DNA sequence: TGCAGTGCAACTGGACAGGGACGCATTTCACCCCTCCACTTT.

Only a few counts were recorded for this clonotype. The J gene is TRBJ2-1, the V gene TRBV10-3, with 12 bases lining up with TRBD2. CDR3 length equals 15 residues. Losses at the gene ends were 5 bases for V and 6 bases for J; bases not matched to a gene: 5. Germline CDR1 ENHRY, CDR2 SYGVKD. The CDR3 here is CAISPTSGGPNEQFF. The CDR3 region has the DNA TGTGCCATCAGTCCAACTAGCGGGGGGCCCAATGAGCAGTTCTTC.

The chain has TRBV7-8 and TRBJ1-2, with D unclear. V lost 3 bases, J lost 2 bases, and 4 bases lay in between. This CDR3 comprises 12 residues. Germline loops: CDR1 SGHVS, CDR2 FQNEAQ. The CDR3: CASSLTNYGYTF. DNA for the CDR3: TGTGCCAGCAGCTTGACGAACTATGGCTACACCTTC.

The chain employs TRBV28 and TRBJ2-2; 8 bases fit TRBD1. The germline gives CDR1 MDHEN, CDR2 SYDVKM. The CDR3 loop spans 14 amino acids. Losses at the gene ends were 6 bases for V and 5 bases for J; bases not matched to a gene: 5. This chain's CDR3 is CASSTGGSTGELFF. In nucleotides, the CDR3 is TGTGCCAGCAGCACAGGGGGATCAACCGGGGAGCTGTTTTTT.

This clonotype was detected a few times. The chain links TRBV4-2 to TRBJ2-1; no clear D. The CDR3 totals 13 residues. The V end lost 1 base, the J end lost 9 bases, and 10 bases lay between the germline ends. Germline V gene lookup returns CDR1 LGHNA and CDR2 YNFKEQ. The DNA of the CDR3 is TGTGCCAGCAGCCAAGTCCCCCTGGGTGAGCAGTTCTTC. Protein product: CASSQVPLGEQFF.

This clonotype appeared a few times. The J gene is TRBJ2-1, the V gene TRBV5-1, with 10 bases matching TRBD2. This CDR3 spans 16 amino acids. Germline V gene lookup returns CDR1 SGHRS and CDR2 YFSETQ. Trimming at V came to 1 base and at J to 5 bases, leaving 6 bases not matched to a gene. The CDR3 nucleotides are TGCGCCAGCAGCTTGAGACTAGCGGGCGAAAACAATGAGCAGTTCTTC. Amino acids: CASSLRLAGENNEQFF.

The chain joins TRBV29-1 to TRBJ2-1; 9 positions agree with TRBD2. The CDR3 runs to 12 residues. CDR1 and CDR2 (germline): SQVTM, ANQGSEA. Trimming cost V 7 bases and J 3 bases; bases outside gene matches: 1. The CDR3 protein is CSGSGGYNEQFF. The CDR3 DNA sequence: TGCAGCGGTAGCGGGGGCTACAATGAGCAGTTCTTC.

Only a few counts were recorded for this clonotype. The chain links TRBV27 to TRBJ1-5, with D possibly TRBD1 on 5 matching bases. Per germline, CDR1 MNHEY and CDR2 SMNVEV (reference sequence). Deletions cut 3 bases from V and 2 bases from J, with 17 bases between. The CDR3 sequence is 17 residues long. CDR3 in amino acids: CASSFGAGLYGNQPQHF. CDR3 nucleotides: TGTGCCAGCAGTTTCGGGGCGGGCCTCTATGGCAATCAGCCCCAGCATTTT.

This clonotype was picked up a small number of times. V gene TRBV5-5 combines with J gene TRBJ2-1; tentative D call: TRBD1 (6 bases). V lost 4 bases and J lost 7, with 21 bases in between. The CDR3 consists of 16 residues. CDR1 and CDR2 from the germline V gene are SGHKS and YYEKEE (reference sequence). The CDR3 protein is CASSHLKGGGANEQFF. CDR3 nucleotide sequence: TGTGCCAGCAGCCACTTGAAAGGGGGTGGGGCGAATGAGCAGTTCTTC.

Regarding this clonotype: One junction end disagrees with the germline gene, perhaps due to a read error. The chain has TRBV12-3 or TRBV12-4 and TRBJ1-5; D ambiguous. There are 11 residues in the CDR3. CDR3 DNA: TGTGCCAGCAGTTTTCACCTCTCCCCCATTTTT. Translation: CASSFHLSPIF.

The chain couples TRBV11-3 to TRBJ2-3; D gene unclear. This CDR3 is built from 13 residues. Germline CDR1 SGHNT, CDR2 YENEEA. The germline V and J ends were trimmed by 2 bases and 6 bases, with 9 bases remaining between them. In DNA form, the CDR3 reads TGTGCCAGCAGCTTATCCCTCCGGGATACGCAGTATTTT. It specifies CASSLSLRDTQYF.

There are a few counts of this clonotype. The chain carries TRBV25-1 and TRBJ1-2, with D possibly being TRBD1 (6 bases). Trimming left V 2 bases short and J 4 bases short, with 14 bases between. The CDR3 loop spans 15 amino acids. Germline-derived CDR1 and CDR2 are MGHDK and SYGVNS. Here the CDR3 reads CASSEAGTPSYGYTF. The CDR3, as DNA: TGTGCCAGCAGTGAAGCCGGGACACCTTCCTATGGCTACACCTTC.

This clonotype occurred many times. Here the CDR3 reads CASSRDGNSPLHF. In DNA form, the CDR3 reads TGTGCCAGCAGCCGGGACGGAAATTCACCCCTCCACTTT. The J gene is TRBJ1-6, the V gene TRBV11-3, with a tentative D call TRBD1 (5 bases). The CDR3 spans 13 residues. Germline V lookup: CDR1 SGHNT, CDR2 YENEEA. The V end lost 5 bases, the J end lost 7 bases, and 9 bases lay between the germline ends.

There are a few counts of this clonotype. CDR3 residues: CASSRRQGPGGTEAFF. The CDR3, as DNA: TGTGCCAGCAGTAGGCGACAGGGTCCGGGCGGCACTGAAGCTTTCTTT. The V and J genes are TRBV6-6 and TRBJ1-1; 7 bases map to TRBD1. The V gene end was trimmed by 5 bases and the J gene end by 4 bases; junction bases not matched to a gene: 13. The CDR3 totals 16 residues. From germline, CDR1 is MNHNY and CDR2 SVGAGI (reference sequence).

This clonotype turned up a few times. J is TRBJ2-7 and V is TRBV5-6; the match to TRBD2 covers 8 bases. In germline, CDR1 is SGHDT, CDR2 YYEEEE. V shed 0 bases, J shed 6 bases, and the junction held 5 bases outside the gene matches. This CDR3 comprises 14 residues. The CDR3 coding sequence is TGTGCCAGCAGCTTGGACGGGGCGGGGGGCGAGCAGTACGTC. It is translated as CASSLDGAGGEQYV.

J is TRBJ1-5 and V is TRBV5-8, with TRBD1 as a possible D gene (5 bases). The CDR3 is 14 residues long. Per germline, CDR1 SGHTS and CDR2 YDEGEE. V lost 6 bases and J 4 bases, leaving 14 bases between the germline ends. The CDR3, as DNA: TGTGCCAGCAACTTTGGGGGTATGAATCAGCCCCAGCATTTT. Amino acid sequence: CASNFGGMNQPQHF.

Ten or more counts support this clonotype. The chain is built from TRBV6-5 and TRBJ2-7; maybe TRBD2 (6 bases). The CDR3 runs 14 residues. Germline V CDR1 and CDR2: MNHEY, SVGAGI. The germline V and J ends were trimmed by 5 bases and 2 bases, with 13 bases remaining between them. The CDR3 region is CASSASGGTYEQYF. The CDR3 nucleotides are TGTGCCAGCAGTGCCTCCGGGGGAACCTACGAGCAGTACTTC.

This clonotype was counted only a few times. The chain is built from TRBV12-3 or TRBV12-4 and TRBJ2-1; tentative D call: TRBD1 (6 bases). CDR3 length: 13 amino acids. The V end lost 6 bases, the J end lost 8 bases, and 14 bases lay between the germline ends. The CDR3 DNA reads TGTGCCAGCAGACCGAACAGGGCTGATGAGCAGTTCTTC. Translating it yields CASRPNRADEQFF.

This clonotype was counted at least ten times. The chain couples TRBV20-1 to TRBJ2-7; 8 bases are a match to TRBD2. Germline V gives CDR1 DFQATT, CDR2 SNEGSKA (reference sequence). V was clipped by 1 base and J by 3 bases; unmatched bases: 2. CDR3 length: 13 residues. The CDR3 bases are TGCAGTGCTAGAGCGGGGGGGAGCTACGAGCAGTACTTC. Translated, it gives CSARAGGSYEQYF.

The rearrangement uses TRBV15 and TRBJ1-2; tentative D call: TRBD1 (6 bases). CDR3 length: 12 amino acids. The germline CDR1 and CDR2 sequences are LNHNV and YYDKDF (reference sequence). With 4 bases removed from V and 8 bases from J, the gap between germline ends came to 11 bases. In nucleotides, the CDR3 is TGTGCCACCAGCACCTCGAGGGGGGGCTACACCTTC. Residues: CATSTSRGGYTF.

The CDR3 sequence: CASTSVGGYRGRNTEAFF. The CDR3 bases are TGTGCCAGCACCTCCGTGGGGGGATACAGGGGACGCAACACTGAAGCTTTCTTT. The J gene is TRBJ1-1, the V gene TRBV6-5; TRBD1 aligns across 7 bases. CDR1 is MNHEY, CDR2 SVGAGI, per germline. This CDR3 is built from 18 residues. Trimming cost V 7 bases and J 2 bases; bases outside gene matches: 19.

This clonotype was recorded a few times. This rearrangement joins TRBV5-4 to TRBJ1-2, with D unresolved. V lost 4 bases to trimming and J lost 8 bases, with 18 bases between them. CDR1 is SGHNT, CDR2 YYREEE, per germline (reference sequence). CDR3 length: 14 amino acids. CDR3 in DNA: TGTGCCAGCAGCATCCGAGAGGCCGCCGGGGGCTACACCTTC. Its protein product is CASSIREAAGGYTF.

The genes are TRBV7-9 and TRBJ2-3; D possibly corresponds to TRBD2 (5 bases). Germline V gene sequence: CDR1 SEHNR, CDR2 FQNEAQ (reference sequence). This CDR3 has 12 amino acids. Trimming left V 3 bases short and J 7 bases short, with 8 bases between. The CDR3 DNA sequence: TGTGCCAGCAGCTTGGACTTTTATACGCAGTATTTT. This gives the protein CASSLDFYTQYF.